This TCR beta chain was observed in a study of OX40 agonist ivuxolimab in advanced cancers. Germline V gene sequence: CDR1 SNHLY, CDR2 FYNNEI. Trimming cost V 7 bases and J 5 bases, with 14 bases left between them. CDR3 length equals 14 residues. Overall study findings and caveats: The study observed clonal expansion of CD4+ and CD8+ blood T cells by week 6 at 0.1 to 3.0 mg/kg.

For this clone: The antigen is unknown.

TCRdb's table, derived via immunoSEQ multiplex PCR, lists solely in-frame clones and lacks some. The sample has 35,000 to 45,000 clones, over 60% seen once. The rearrangement links TRBV2 to TRBJ2-2, with TRBD2 as a possible D gene (5 bases). This clonotype was sampled from an adult with an advanced solid tumor such as melanoma, head and neck, liver or kidney cancer. This material consisted of CD4+ or CD8+ T cells sorted from blood, taken in a trial of the OX40 agonist ivuxolimab. CDR3 region: CASTGWTGTGELFF. Here the CDR3 DNA reads TGTGCCAGCACCGGATGGACTGGAACCGGGGAGCTGTTTTTT.